This T cell receptor (beta chain) was captured in a study of cytotoxic CD8 clonotypes in ibrutinib-treated CLL. The CDR3 is 12 amino acids. V gave up 3 bases and J gave up 0 bases, with 2 bases separating them. Germline-derived CDR1 and CDR2 are ENHRY and SYGVKD. The table came from immunoSEQ multiplex PCR; TCRdb's copy has only in-frame clones and leaves some out. The sample holds about 200,000 clones, over 55% seen once. The receptor's source is a human donor with chronic lymphocytic leukemia. The sample was PBMCs, taken after 24 months of ibrutinib treatment. The V gene is TRBV10-3, the J gene TRBJ1-2; unclear D gene. CDR3 bases: TGTGCCATCAGTGAAGCTAACTATGGCTACACCTTC. Amino acid sequence: CAISEANYGYTF.